The present T cell receptor (beta chain) was sequenced within a study of regulatory T cells in long-lasting Graves disease (dated by TCRdb to the early 2020s). Study-level background: Newly diagnosed Graves' disease patients had taken antithyroid drugs for less than 3 months. This study used TCR sequencing and RNA sequencing of peripheral blood to compare persistent Graves' disease patients against newly diagnosed Graves' disease patients. A total of roughly 33 samples were covered by TCR sequencing, comprising roughly 13 persistent and 20 or so newly diagnosed Graves' disease patients. The study was registered as a clinical trial and conducted in China. Findings and caveats that apply to the study as a whole: Preferential use of TRBV28, TRBJ1-2 and TRBJ2-5 was observed in persistent disease, whereas TRBV20-1 and TRBJ2-1 were favored in newly diagnosed disease. The small sample size was acknowledged by the authors as a limitation that may reduce accuracy. Persistent patients shared more public clonotypes among themselves (around 2,700) than newly diagnosed patients did (nearly 1,000). Sequencing and analysis were limited to the TCR beta chain. Because the primary lesion, thyroid tissue, could not be accessed, the study looked at peripheral blood alone. Persistent Graves' disease patients showed lower TCR Shannon entropy and fewer highly expanded clones than newly diagnosed patients, suggesting clonal expansion.

Library preparation employed multiplex PCR. These reads were obtained on an Illumina HiSeq 4000. CDR3 regions were amplified by Arm-PCR with iRepertoire HTBI primers to construct TCR beta libraries. Gel purification was performed on PCR products prior to sequencing. As for how the authors treated the data: A total of fewer than 70 TRBV and some 15 TRBJ segments were identified across samples and were used for gene usage analysis of CDR3 amino acid clonotypes. Filtered high-quality paired reads were merged into contigs using COPE and FqMerger. BLAST was used to align contigs to IMGT TRBV, TRBD and TRBJ reference genes, and CDR3 was defined according to IMGT. Any clonotype with a frequency above 0.1% was counted as a highly expanded clone. Shannon entropy served as the measure of repertoire diversity, while the Gini coefficient captured V-J evenness. Public clonotypes were defined as clonotypes shared by more than one individual. TCRdb took the public reads, trimmed them with fastp at Q25, ran MiXCR for clone calling and kept in-frame beta chains. Entries that share a CDR3 protein sequence are merged under the most common genes and DNA. TCRdb's processing, not the authors' own work, is the source of the V and J calls. This sample is represented by more than 300,000 distinct CDR3 sequences; roughly 17% of them were singletons. 20% of the sample belongs to the ten largest clones.

The germline ends are 12 bases apart after V is trimmed by 6 bases and J by 0 bases. From its cysteine to its phenylalanine, the CDR3 spans 15 amino acids. Only the CDR3 DNA stays, 45 bases, in frame from base 1. The germline V gene supplies CDR1 MNHNS and CDR2 SASEGT. For this clonotype: Its antigen remains undetermined. Per-nucleotide qualities are absent, and no much larger clonotype sits a single base away.

The sample's time point, from its label and the paper: newly diagnosed GD, antithyroid drugs for less than 3 months. RNA was extracted from PBMCs in TRIzol for both TCR sequencing and RNA sequencing. The diagnosis of Graves' disease was made according to American Thyroid Association guidelines. Patients were recruited from an endocrinology department in Xi'an, China. Each patient gave approximately 9.7 milliliters of peripheral blood, collected in an EDTA anticoagulant tube. Ficoll Paque Plus density gradient separation was used to isolate PBMCs, and no additional T cell sorting was done. An Agilent 2100 Bioanalyzer and agarose gel were used to check RNA quality, while a NanoDrop 2000 measured RNA concentration. The same data also contributed to another study, on T cells in Graves' hyperthyroidism and ophthalmopathy. The second study, in turn, reports: Stable Graves' hyperthyroidism was defined as the absence of progression to ophthalmopathy over 18 months of follow-up. Hyperthyroidism patients were aged 18 to 65 years and newly diagnosed, with disease duration of less than 2 months. Patients with uncontrolled infections, other autoimmune diseases, pregnancy or lactation were excluded. Diagnoses relied on clinical symptoms, serum thyroxine and TRAb, thyroid ultrasound and orbital computed tomography. A first-round RT-PCR of the TCR CDR3 used the HTBI primer set with the Qiagen OneStep RT-PCR kit. Blood samples also contained most of the expanded thyroid clonotypes (frequency above 0.001), which suggests that blood repertoires may reflect thyroid immune responses. Ophthalmopathy was separated from stable hyperthyroidism by a 13 V-J signature model, with over 85% sensitivity and 81% to 82% specificity obtained in cross-validation and 80%/75% obtained in testing. During validation, the model predicted progression to ophthalmopathy a median of around 6 months ahead of onset, with almost 71% sensitivity and 72.22% specificity. To identify distinguishing TCR V-J signatures, a discovery cohort of about 95 patients was used, comprising 43 with Graves' ophthalmopathy and approximately 58 with stable Graves' hyperthyroidism. An independent validation cohort of around 19 hyperthyroidism patients and over 15 patients who later progressed to ophthalmopathy tested prospective prediction of ophthalmopathy. For training and testing, the 110 or so patients in the discovery cohort were randomly divided in a 7:3 ratio. In addition, the study compared T-cell repertoires in thyroid tissue and in blood from six Graves' hyperthyroidism patients. After blood sampling, hyperthyroidism patients were treated with methimazole at a starting dose of 30 mg daily, and ophthalmopathy patients were treated with high-dose intravenous methylprednisolone. A second multiplex PCR round built the libraries, followed by size selection and purification. Libraries were sequenced paired-end with 100 bp reads on an Illumina HiSeq2000. SOAPnuke was used to process the raw data, removing reads that contained adapters or uncalled bases, had a mean Phred below 15, or lacked an exact match to the constant primer or identifier. High-quality paired reads were merged using COPE v1.2.5, and each unique nucleotide sequence was defined as a clonotype. MiTCR v1.1 was used to align clonotypes to the IMGT TRBV, TRBD and TRBJ reference segments. The analysis was restricted to V-J combinations with a frequency above 0.0001, which together covered 99.2% of the repertoires. A TCS score was defined as the ratio of F50 (clonal expansion) to E x V (chaos), with BLOSUM62-based TCRdist applied between CDR3 peptides within each V-J. Welch's t-statistics and random forest reduced roughly 530 V-J features to roughly 13, which were used in a naive Bayes classifier (R e1071). No statistical method was used to set the sample size in advance, and investigators knew the group allocation. The paper describes TCR Vbeta CDR3 sequencing of 135 peripheral blood samples, made up of around 41 ophthalmopathy patients, roughly 72 hyperthyroidism patients and 17 progressor patients.

The chain couples TRBV6-1 to TRBJ2-1; the D element could tentatively be TRBD1 or TRBD2, as 6 bases agree for each. The receptor was isolated from a woman younger than 35 with Graves disease. Donor details come from another sample of the same person, matched by shared clones. The source was peripheral blood mononuclear cells (PBMCs), collected at new diagnosis, from a patient treated with antithyroid drugs. The nucleotide sequence reads as follows: TGTGCCAGCAGCAATACGGGGGCCTCCTACAATGAGCAGTTCTTC. This encodes CASSNTGASYNEQFF.